Listed below are T cell receptor beta chains from one sample, sequenced in a study of blood T cell repertoires in COVID-19. The table came from immunoSEQ multiplex PCR; TCRdb's copy has only in-frame clones and leaves some out. The sample records roughly 250,000 clones, about 86% being singletons. Sequencing used peripheral blood. These receptors came from a woman over 75 with acute or convalescent COVID-19. Both conserved end residues are part of each CDR3. A D gene is named only where the DNA matches it firmly. Size is omitted from some rows. Given values are once, few, many or a class for expanded clones.

TRBV5-1	NA	TRBJ2-7	few	16	CASSSGGGTVFYEQYF	TGCGCCAGCAGCTCTGGTGGAGGGACAGTTTTTTACGAGCAGTACTTC
TRBV27	TRBD2	TRBJ2-2	few	17	CASRDRGTSANTGELFF	TGTGCCAGCAGGGACCGCGGGACTAGTGCGAACACCGGGGAGCTGTTTTTT
TRBV7-2	TRBD2	TRBJ2-5	NA	14	CASSGRGGVETQYF	TGTGCCAGCAGCGGCCGGGGAGGGGTGGAGACCCAGTACTTC
TRBV28	NA	TRBJ1-1	NA	14	CASSLSQPHTEAFF	TGTGCCAGCAGTTTATCACAGCCTCACACTGAAGCTTTCTTT
TRBV10-3	TRBD1	TRBJ1-3	NA	15	CAISGQGARGNTIYF	TGTGCCATCAGTGGACAGGGGGCGCGGGGAAACACCATATATTTT
TRBV2	TRBD1	TRBJ2-5	NA	13	CATYRGVQETQYF	TGTGCCACCTACAGGGGTGTCCAAGAGACCCAGTACTTC
TRBV2	NA	TRBJ1-4	NA	15	CASSQGWQGGEKLFF	TGTGCCAGCAGTCAAGGTTGGCAGGGCGGTGAAAAACTGTTTTTT
TRBV4-1	TRBD1	TRBJ2-7	NA	15	CASSQSWDREYEQYF	TGCGCCAGCAGCCAATCATGGGACAGGGAGTACGAGCAGTACTTC
TRBV28	NA	TRBJ1-2	NA	12	CASSSVDYGYTF	TGTGCCAGCAGTTCGGTCGATTATGGCTACACCTTC
TRBV3-1/TRBV3-2	NA	TRBJ1-6	NA	16	CASSHSSGRVGSPLHF	TGTGCCAGCAGCCACTCCAGCGGGCGTGTTGGTTCACCCCTCCACTTT
TRBV7-2	NA	TRBJ1-1	NA	14	CASSPYPGGGEAFF	TGTGCCAGCAGCCCCTACCCCGGGGGGGGTGAAGCTTTCTTT
TRBV4-1	TRBD1	TRBJ1-3	NA	16	CASSQLPGTAGNTIYF	TGCGCCAGCAGCCAACTACCCGGGACAGCTGGAAACACCATATATTTT
TRBV3-1/TRBV3-2	NA	TRBJ1-5	few	15	CASSQDSSSNQPQHF	TGTGCCAGCAGCCAAGATAGCAGTAGCAATCAGCCCCAGCATTTT
TRBV4-1	TRBD1	TRBJ2-7	many	14	CASSQDRGRYEQYF	TGCGCCAGCAGCCAAGACAGGGGGCGCTACGAGCAGTACTTC
TRBV18	TRBD1	TRBJ1-4	NA	14	CASSTGQGGEKLFF	TGTGCCAGCTCAACAGGACAGGGTGGTGAAAAACTGTTTTTT
TRBV5-4	TRBD1	TRBJ1-1	NA	15	CAYIPTGGRDTEAFF	TGTGCCTATATCCCAACAGGGGGCAGGGACACTGAAGCTTTCTTT
TRBV7-2	NA	TRBJ1-3	NA	15	CASSLGGISGNTIYF	TGTGCCAGCAGCTTAGGAGGGATATCTGGAAACACCATATATTTT
TRBV20-1	NA	TRBJ1-1	few	11	CSATSNTEAFF	TGCAGTGCTACGAGTAACACTGAAGCTTTCTTT
TRBV25-1	NA	TRBJ1-1	few	14	CASTTGRGHTEAFF	TGTGCCAGCACTACAGGGAGGGGTCACACTGAAGCTTTCTTT
TRBV5-1	TRBD1	TRBJ1-6	NA	15	CASSLDQGASSPLHF	TGCGCCAGCAGCTTGGACCAGGGGGCCAGCTCACCCCTCCACTTT
TRBV18	NA	TRBJ1-3	NA	16	CASSPTGPFSGNTIYF	TGTGCCAGCTCCCCGACAGGTCCATTCTCTGGAAACACCATATATTTT
TRBV18	TRBD1	TRBJ2-1	NA	17	CASSANNVGTGTNEQFF	TGTGCCAGCTCAGCCAATAACGTAGGGACAGGGACCAATGAGCAGTTCTTC
TRBV19	NA	TRBJ1-5	NA	14	CASTLGGPNQPQHF	TGTGCCAGTACCCTGGGGGGACCTAATCAGCCCCAGCATTTT
TRBV29-1	TRBD2	TRBJ2-3	NA	16	CSVERLAGGSTDTQYF	TGCAGCGTTGAACGTCTAGCGGGGGGTAGCACAGATACGCAGTATTTT
TRBV5-1	TRBD1	TRBJ1-4	few	16	CASSLSMGQGPEKLFF	TGCGCCAGCAGCTTATCTATGGGACAGGGGCCTGAAAAACTGTTTTTT
TRBV2	NA	TRBJ2-7	few	13	CASSVGQVYEQYF	TGTGCCAGCAGTGTGGGGCAGGTCTACGAGCAGTACTTC
TRBV25-1	NA	TRBJ2-7	NA	16	CASSDGVGGGGYEQYF	TGTGCCAGCAGTGATGGGGTGGGGGGTGGAGGATACGAGCAGTACTTC
TRBV28	TRBD1	TRBJ1-2	NA	11	CASGQGYGYTF	TGTGCCAGCGGACAGGGCTATGGCTACACCTTC
TRBV5-1	NA	TRBJ1-1	NA	15	CASSFGSLGSTEAFF	TGCGCCAGCAGCTTTGGTTCCTTGGGGAGCACTGAAGCTTTCTTT
TRBV24-1	TRBD2	TRBJ2-2	NA	15	CATSPSGGGTGELFF	TGTGCCACCAGTCCCAGCGGGGGAGGGACCGGGGAGCTGTTTTTT